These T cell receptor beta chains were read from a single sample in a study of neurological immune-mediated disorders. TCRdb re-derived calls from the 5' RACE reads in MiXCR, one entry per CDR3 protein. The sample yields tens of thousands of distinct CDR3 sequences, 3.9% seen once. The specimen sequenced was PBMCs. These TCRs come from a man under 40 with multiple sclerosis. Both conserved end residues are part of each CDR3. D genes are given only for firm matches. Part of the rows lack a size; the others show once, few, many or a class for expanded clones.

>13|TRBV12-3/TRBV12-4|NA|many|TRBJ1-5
CASSLSHGQPQHF
TGTGCCAGCAGTTTATCCCACGGGCAGCCCCAGCATTTT
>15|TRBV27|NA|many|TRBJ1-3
CASSLSPISGNTIYF
TGTGCCAGCAGTTTATCGCCAATCTCTGGAAACACCATATATTTT
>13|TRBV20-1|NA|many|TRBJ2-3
CSPAPASTDTQYF
TGCAGTCCCGCTCCGGCCAGCACAGATACGCAGTATTTT
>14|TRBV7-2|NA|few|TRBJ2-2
CASSLGLDGGELFF
TGTGCCAGCAGCTTGGGGCTAGACGGTGGGGAGCTGTTTTTT
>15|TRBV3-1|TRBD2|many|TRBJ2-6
CASARGGSGANVLTF
TGTGCCAGCGCCCGGGGGGGCTCTGGGGCCAACGTCCTGACTTTC
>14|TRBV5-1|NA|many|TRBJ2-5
CASSTTREGETQYF
TGCGCCAGCTCAACGACCCGAGAGGGGGAGACCCAGTACTTC
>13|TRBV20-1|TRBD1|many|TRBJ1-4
CSAPTGQGRKLFF
TGCAGTGCTCCCACGGGACAGGGTCGGAAACTGTTTTTT
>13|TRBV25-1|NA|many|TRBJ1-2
CASSERGPHGYTF
TGTGCCAGCAGTGAACGCGGACCCCACGGCTACACCTTC
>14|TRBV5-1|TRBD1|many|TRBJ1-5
CASSTGTGGQPQNF
TGCGCCAGCAGCACCGGGACAGGGGGCCAGCCCCAGAATTTT
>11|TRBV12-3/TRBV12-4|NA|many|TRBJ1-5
CASSRGQPQHF
TGTGCCAGCAGTAGGGGTCAGCCCCAGCATTTT
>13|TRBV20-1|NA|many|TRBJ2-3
CSAYRDSTDTQYF
TGCAGTGCTTACAGGGATAGCACAGATACGCAGTATTTT
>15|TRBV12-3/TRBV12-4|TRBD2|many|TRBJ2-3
CASRPFERDTDTQYF
TGTGCCAGCAGACCCTTTGAGCGGGACACAGATACGCAGTATTTT
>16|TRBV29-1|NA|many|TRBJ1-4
CSVVGGSWGPNEKLFF
TGCAGCGTTGTGGGGGGCAGTTGGGGGCCTAATGAAAAACTGTTTTTT
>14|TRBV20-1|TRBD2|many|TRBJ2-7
CSAREGLAGYEQYF
TGCAGTGCTAGAGAAGGTCTAGCGGGGTACGAGCAGTACTTC
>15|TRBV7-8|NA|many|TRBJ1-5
CASSPGTSSNQPQHF
TGTGCCAGCAGCCCGGGGACAAGTAGCAATCAGCCCCAGCATTTT
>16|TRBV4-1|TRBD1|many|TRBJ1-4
CASSTLAGTGQKKLFF
TGCGCCAGCAGCACCCTCGCCGGGACAGGCCAAAAAAAACTGTTTTTT
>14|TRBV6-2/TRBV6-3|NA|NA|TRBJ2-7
CASSYVQGWREQYF
TGTGCCAGCAGTTACGTGCAGGGGTGGAGGGAGCAGTACTTC
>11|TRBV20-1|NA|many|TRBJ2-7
CSAQVFYEQYF
TGCAGTGCTCAGGTTTTCTACGAGCAGTACTTC
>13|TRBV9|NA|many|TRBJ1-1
CASSQDTGGEAFF
TGTGCCAGCAGCCAGGACACTGGCGGTGAAGCTTTCTTT